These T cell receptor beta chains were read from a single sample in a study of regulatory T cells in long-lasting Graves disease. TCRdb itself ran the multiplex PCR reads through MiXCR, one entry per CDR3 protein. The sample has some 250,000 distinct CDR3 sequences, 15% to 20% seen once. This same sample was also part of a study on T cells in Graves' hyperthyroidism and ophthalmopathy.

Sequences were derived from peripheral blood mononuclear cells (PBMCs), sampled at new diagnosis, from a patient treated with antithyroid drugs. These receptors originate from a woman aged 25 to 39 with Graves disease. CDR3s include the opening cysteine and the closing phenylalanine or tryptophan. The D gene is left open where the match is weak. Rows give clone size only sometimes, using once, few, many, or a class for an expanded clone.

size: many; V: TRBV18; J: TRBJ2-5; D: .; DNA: TGTGCCAGCTCACCGGGGAACCGGGAGACCCAGTACTTC; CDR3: CASSPGNRETQYF
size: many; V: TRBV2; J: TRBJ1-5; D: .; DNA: TGTGCCAGCACCCTGGCCCCCCGGATTTTCGCAGGCAATCAGCCCCAGCATTTT; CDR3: CASTLAPRIFAGNQPQHF
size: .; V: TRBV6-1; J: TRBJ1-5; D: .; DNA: TGTGCCAGCACCCCCGGCGGGGGTGGCAATCAGCCCCAGCATTTT; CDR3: CASTPGGGGNQPQHF
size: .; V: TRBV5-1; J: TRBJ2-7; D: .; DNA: TGCGCCAGCAGCGTGAACAGGCTACCCTCCTACGAGCAGTACTTC; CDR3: CASSVNRLPSYEQYF
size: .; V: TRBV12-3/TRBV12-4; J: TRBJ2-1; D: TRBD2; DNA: TGTGCCAGCGGGGGACTAGCGGGGGCTAACAATGAGCAGTTCTTC; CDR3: CASGGLAGANNEQFF
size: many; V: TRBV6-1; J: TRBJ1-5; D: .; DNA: TGTGCCAGCAGTCACAGGGAGGGTCAGCCCCAGCATTTT; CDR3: CASSHREGQPQHF
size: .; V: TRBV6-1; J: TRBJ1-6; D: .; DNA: TGTGCCAGCAGAAAAACCGGGACGTTGGGTTCACCCCTCCACTTT; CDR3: CASRKTGTLGSPLHF
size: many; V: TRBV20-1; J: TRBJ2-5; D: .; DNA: TGCAGTGCTAGAGATTGGCGGGATGGCCAAGAGACCCAGTACTTC; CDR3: CSARDWRDGQETQYF
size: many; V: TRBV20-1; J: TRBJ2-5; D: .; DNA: TGCAGTGCTAGACCGACCGGGACACTGCGAGGGACCCAGTACTTC; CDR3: CSARPTGTLRGTQYF
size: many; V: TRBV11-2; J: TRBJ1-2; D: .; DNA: TGTGCCAGCAGCCTAGGTGCTTGGGGTGATGGCTACACCTTC; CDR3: CASSLGAWGDGYTF
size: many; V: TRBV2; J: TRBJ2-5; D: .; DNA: TGTGCCAGCAGTGAAGTTGGGCCCAACGGGGAGACCCAGTACTTC; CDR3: CASSEVGPNGETQYF
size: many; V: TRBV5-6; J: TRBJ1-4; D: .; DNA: TGTGCCAGCAGCTTAAGTACCCTATCTGAAAAACTGTTTTTT; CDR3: CASSLSTLSEKLFF
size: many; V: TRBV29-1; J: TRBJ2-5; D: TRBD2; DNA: TGCAGCGTTGTGGCTAGCGGGGGGGCAGGGGAGACCCAGTACTTC; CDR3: CSVVASGGAGETQYF
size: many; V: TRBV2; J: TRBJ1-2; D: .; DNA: TGTGCCAGCAGATCGGGGTTACCCGCTTTC; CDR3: CASRSGLPAF
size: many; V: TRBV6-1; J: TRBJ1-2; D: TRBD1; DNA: TGTGCCAGCAGTGACGGGACAGACGAGAACTATGGCTACACCTTC; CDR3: CASSDGTDENYGYTF
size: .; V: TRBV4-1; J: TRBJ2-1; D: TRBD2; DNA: TGCGCCAGCAGCCCAGTGGGACTAGCGGGAAACAATGAGCAGTTCTTC; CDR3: CASSPVGLAGNNEQFF
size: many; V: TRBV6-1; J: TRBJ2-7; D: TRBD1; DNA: TGTGCCAGCAGCCCCCGGGACAGGGTATCGTCCGAGCAGTACTTC; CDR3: CASSPRDRVSSEQYF
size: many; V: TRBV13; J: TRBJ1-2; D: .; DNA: TGTGCCAGCAGCGAAGGCGGTTATGGCTACACCTTC; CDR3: CASSEGGYGYTF
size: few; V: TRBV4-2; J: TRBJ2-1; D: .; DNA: TGTGCCAGCTCAACCCCGAGCCAGGGAGTCAGTGAGCAGTTCTTC; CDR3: CASSTPSQGVSEQFF
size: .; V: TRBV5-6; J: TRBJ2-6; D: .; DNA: TGTGCCAGCAGCTTGAGGTCAGGTCAGGTTAGGGCCAACGTCCTGACTTTC; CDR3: CASSLRSGQVRANVLTF
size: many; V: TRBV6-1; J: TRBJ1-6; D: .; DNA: TGTGCCAGCAGTCCCAGGGATTTTTGGTCCTATAATTCACCCCTCCACTTT; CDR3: CASSPRDFWSYNSPLHF
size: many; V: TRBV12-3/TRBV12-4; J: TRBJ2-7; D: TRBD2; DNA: TGTGCCAGCAGTTTTAGGCTAGCGGTAAGCTCCTACGAGCAGTACTTC; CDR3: CASSFRLAVSSYEQYF
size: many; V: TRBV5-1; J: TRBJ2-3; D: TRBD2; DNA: TGCGCCAGCAGCAAGGGACTAGCGGGGGGGCCCAGGACGCAGTATTTT; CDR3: CASSKGLAGGPRTQYF
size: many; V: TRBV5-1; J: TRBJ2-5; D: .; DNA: TGCGCCAGCAGTCCGGACGGCCAAGGGACCCAGTACTTC; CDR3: CASSPDGQGTQYF
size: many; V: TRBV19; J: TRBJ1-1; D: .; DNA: TGTGCCAGTAGTATGTCCGATGGCGCTTTCTTT; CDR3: CASSMSDGAFF
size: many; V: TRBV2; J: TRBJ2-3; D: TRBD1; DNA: TGTGCCAGCACTGTTCCAGGGGGACAGGACACAGATACGCAGTATTTT; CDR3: CASTVPGGQDTDTQYF
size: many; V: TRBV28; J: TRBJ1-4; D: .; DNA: TGTGCCAGCAGTGCTACCTACAGAGCTAATGAAAAACTGTTTTTT; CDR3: CASSATYRANEKLFF
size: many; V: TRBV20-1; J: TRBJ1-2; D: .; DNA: TGCAGTGCTAGAGGTGACTATGGCTACACCTTC; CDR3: CSARGDYGYTF
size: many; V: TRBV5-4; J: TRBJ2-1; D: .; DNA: TGTGCCAGCAGCTCTCTGGGTCAGAATGAGCAGTTCTTC; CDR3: CASSSLGQNEQFF
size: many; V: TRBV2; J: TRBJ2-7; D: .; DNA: TGTGCCAGCAGGATGACAGGCAGCTCCTACGAGCAGTACTTC; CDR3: CASRMTGSSYEQYF
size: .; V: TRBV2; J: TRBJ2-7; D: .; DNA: TGTGCCAGCAGTGAAGTTGCGGGCTACGAGCAGTACTTC; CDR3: CASSEVAGYEQYF
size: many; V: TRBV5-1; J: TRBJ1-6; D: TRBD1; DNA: TGCGCCAGCAGCTTGGTGTGGACAGGGTTGTCACCCCTCCACTTT; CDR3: CASSLVWTGLSPLHF
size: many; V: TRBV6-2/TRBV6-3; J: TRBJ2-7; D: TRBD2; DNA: TGTGCCAGCAGCCCCCTAGCGGGGGGGCCCAACGAGCAGTACTTC; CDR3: CASSPLAGGPNEQYF
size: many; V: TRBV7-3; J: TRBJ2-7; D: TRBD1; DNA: TGTGCCAGCAGCCCCGGACAGGGTCCCTACGAGCAGTACTTC; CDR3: CASSPGQGPYEQYF
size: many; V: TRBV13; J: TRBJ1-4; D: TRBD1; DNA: TGTGCCAGCAGCGGAATCTTAGACAGGGGGCGAAATGAAAAACTGTTTTTT; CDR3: CASSGILDRGRNEKLFF
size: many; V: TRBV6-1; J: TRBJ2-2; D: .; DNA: TGTGCCAGCAGGGGACTGGGACTTACTAACACCGGGGAGCTGTTTTTT; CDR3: CASRGLGLTNTGELFF
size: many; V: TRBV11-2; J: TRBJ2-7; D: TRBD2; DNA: TGTGCCAGCAGCTATTTTACCGGGACTAGCGTCTACGAGCAGTACTTC; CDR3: CASSYFTGTSVYEQYF
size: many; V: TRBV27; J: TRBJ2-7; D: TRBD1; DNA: TGTGCCAATCCCCTACCCGGGACAGGGGCCTCATACGAGCAGTACTTC; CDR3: CANPLPGTGASYEQYF
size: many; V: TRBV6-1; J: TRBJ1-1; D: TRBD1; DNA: TGTGCCAGCAGTCCACAGGGGTTGGAGAACACTGAAGCTTTCTTT; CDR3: CASSPQGLENTEAFF
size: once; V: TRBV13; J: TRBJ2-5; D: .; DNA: TGTGCCAGCAGCCACTGGGGCGGCCAAGAGACCCAGTACTTC; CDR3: CASSHWGGQETQYF
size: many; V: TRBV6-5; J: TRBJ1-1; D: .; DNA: TGTGCCAGCAGTTTACAGGAGGAAGCTTTCTTT; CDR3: CASSLQEEAFF
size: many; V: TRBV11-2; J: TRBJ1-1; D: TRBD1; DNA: TGTGCCAGCAGCTCGGGACAGGGGAACACTGAAGCTTTCTTT; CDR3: CASSSGQGNTEAFF
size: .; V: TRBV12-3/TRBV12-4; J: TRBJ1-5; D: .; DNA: TGTGCCAGCAGCTCAAGACAGGCCTCACATCAGCCCCAGCATTTT; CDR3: CASSSRQASHQPQHF
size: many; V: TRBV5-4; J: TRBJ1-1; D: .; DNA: TGTGCCAGCAGCCCCAAAGCAGATGTCACTGAAGCTTTCTTT; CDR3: CASSPKADVTEAFF
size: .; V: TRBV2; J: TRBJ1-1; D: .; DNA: TGTGCCAGCAGCGCGGACAGTTCGAACACTGAAGCTTTCTTT; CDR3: CASSADSSNTEAFF